The entry that follows covers one T cell receptor (beta chain) sequence. The CDR3 contains 15 residues. With 6 bases clipped from V and 3 bases from J, the junction kept 9 bases outside the gene matches. Per the germline V gene, CDR1 is SGHDN and CDR2 is FVKESK. The data stem from a study of blood T cell repertoires in COVID-19. Study details: COVID-19 samples, acute and convalescent, were from the United States, Italy and Spain. The cDNA or gDNA used as material had been derived from T cells, B-cell-depleted T cells, or PBMCs.

The repertoire was sequenced with immunoSEQ multiplex PCR; TCRdb's copy has only in-frame clones and lacks some. The data hold some 50,000 clones, with 75% to 90% observed a single time. The chain couples TRBV14 to TRBJ2-7, with 9 bases that match TRBD2. Sequenced: peripheral blood. The TCR was taken from a woman between 70 and 85 years old with active COVID-19. CDR3 region: CASSRSGRLDYEQYF. The CDR3 DNA is TGTGCCAGCAGTCGTAGCGGGAGACTTGACTACGAGCAGTACTTC.